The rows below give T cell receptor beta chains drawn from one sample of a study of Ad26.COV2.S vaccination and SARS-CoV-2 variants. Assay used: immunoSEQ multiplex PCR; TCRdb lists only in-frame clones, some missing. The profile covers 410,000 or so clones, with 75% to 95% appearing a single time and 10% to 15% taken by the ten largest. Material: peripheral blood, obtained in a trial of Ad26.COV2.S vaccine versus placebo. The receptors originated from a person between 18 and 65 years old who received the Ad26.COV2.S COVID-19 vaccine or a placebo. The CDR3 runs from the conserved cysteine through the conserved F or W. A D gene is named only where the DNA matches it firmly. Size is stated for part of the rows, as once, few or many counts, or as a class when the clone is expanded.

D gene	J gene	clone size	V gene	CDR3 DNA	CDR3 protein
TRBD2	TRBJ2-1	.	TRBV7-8	TGTGCCAGCAGCTTCGGGACTAGCGGAATCAATGAGCAGTTCTTC	CASSFGTSGINEQFF
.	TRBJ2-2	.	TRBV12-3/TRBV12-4	TGTGCCAGCAGTCCGATTGGAACCGGGGAGCTGTTTTTT	CASSPIGTGELFF
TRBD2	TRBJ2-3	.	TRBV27	TGTGCCAGCAGTACCCGAAATGAGTCTAGCGGGAGCACAGATACGCAGTATTTT	CASSTRNESSGSTDTQYF
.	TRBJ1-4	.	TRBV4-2	TGTGCCAGCAGCCACCTCCCCAGGGGTATGGATGAAAAACTGTTTTTT	CASSHLPRGMDEKLFF
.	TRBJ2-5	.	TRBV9	TGTGCCAGCAGCTCTCCGGACTTGTACCAAGAGACCCAGTACTTC	CASSSPDLYQETQYF
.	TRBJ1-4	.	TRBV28	TGTGCCAGCAAGGAGGGGATGGTAACTAATGAAAAACTGTTTTTT	CASKEGMVTNEKLFF
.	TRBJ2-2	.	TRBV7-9	TGTGCCAGCAGCTCCCAGCAAGAAGGGGAGCTGTTTTTT	CASSSQQEGELFF
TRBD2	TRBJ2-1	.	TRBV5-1	TGCGCCAGCAGCCCCGGACTAGCGGGAGGGGAATACAATGAGCAGTTCTTC	CASSPGLAGGEYNEQFF
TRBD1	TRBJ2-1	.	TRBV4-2	TGTGCCAGCAGCCCAAGAACCGGGACAGGGAGCTCCAATGAGCAGTTCTTC	CASSPRTGTGSSNEQFF
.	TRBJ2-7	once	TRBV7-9	TGTGCCAGCAGCTTAGTTGAAGATGGAAAGGGCTCCTACGAGCAGTACTTC	CASSLVEDGKGSYEQYF
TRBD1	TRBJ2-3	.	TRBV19	TGTGCCAGTAGCGGACAGGGGGTAGATACGCAGTATTTT	CASSGQGVDTQYF
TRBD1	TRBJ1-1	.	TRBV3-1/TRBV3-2	TGTGCCAGCAGCCAAGGGACGGACAGGCGTGGAGCTTTCTTT	CASSQGTDRRGAFF
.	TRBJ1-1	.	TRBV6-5	TGTGCCAGCAGTTACTCCACCGACGACGGCCGCACTGAAGCTTTCTTT	CASSYSTDDGRTEAFF
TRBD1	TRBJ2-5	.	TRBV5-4	TGTGCCAGCAGCCCGAGGACAGGGGAAGAGACCCAGTACTTC	CASSPRTGEETQYF
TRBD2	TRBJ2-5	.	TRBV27	TGTGCCAGCAGTTTGACTAGCGGGAGTCCCCAAGAGACCCAGTACTTC	CASSLTSGSPQETQYF
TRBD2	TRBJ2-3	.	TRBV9	TGTGCCAGCAGCGTAGGGGGTCGGGGAGGGGCAGATACGCAGTATTTT	CASSVGGRGGADTQYF
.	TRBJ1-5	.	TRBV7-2	TGTGCCAGCAGCTTAACACGTGATAGCAATCAGCCCCAGCATTTT	CASSLTRDSNQPQHF
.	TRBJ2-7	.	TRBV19	TGTGCCAGTAGTATAGGGAGTCCCTACGAGCAGTACTTC	CASSIGSPYEQYF
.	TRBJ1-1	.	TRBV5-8	TGTGCCAGCAGCTTGGACAGGGCGGGCACTGAAGCTTTCTTT	CASSLDRAGTEAFF
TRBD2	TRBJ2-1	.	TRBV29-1	TGCAGCGTCACGGGAGGGCCGGTCCATGAGCAGTTCTTC	CSVTGGPVHEQFF
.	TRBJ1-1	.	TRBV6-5	TGTGCCAGCAGTTTGACGGACAACACTGAAGCTTTCTTT	CASSLTDNTEAFF
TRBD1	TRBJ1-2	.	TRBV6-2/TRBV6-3	TGTGCCAGCAGTTACCCCGGGACAGCCCTTTATGGCTACACCTTC	CASSYPGTALYGYTF
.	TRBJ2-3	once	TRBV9	TGTGCCAGCAGCGTAGTTCAGACAGATACGCAGTATTTT	CASSVVQTDTQYF
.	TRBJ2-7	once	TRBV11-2	TGTGCCAGCAGAAGACTCCGGGACTCCTCCTACGAGCAGTACTTC	CASRRLRDSSYEQYF
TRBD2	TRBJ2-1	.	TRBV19	TGTGCCAGTGCGGCGGGACTAGCGGTTTACAATGAGCAGTTCTTC	CASAAGLAVYNEQFF
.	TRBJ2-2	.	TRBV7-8	TGTGCCAGCAGCAGGGGGCCGGGGGCCGGGGAGCTGTTTTTT	CASSRGPGAGELFF